The 27 T cell receptor beta chains listed next were all sequenced from one sample in a study of graft-versus-host responses after intestinal transplantation. The protocol was immunoSEQ multiplex PCR, while the TCRdb copy is restricted to in-frame clones and leaves out a portion. The repertoire holds 90,000 to 150,000 clones, with approximately 96% as singletons. These receptors have no identified antigens. The sample consisted of unstimulated CD8+ T cells sorted from spleen or lymph node cells, taken before intestinal transplant. These receptors originate from a human donor who received an intestinal transplant.

The chain employs TRBV5-7 and TRBJ1-1; 10 bases agree with TRBD1. TRBV5-7 is designated an ORF whose function remains uncertain. Trimming cost V 0 bases and J 5 bases; bases outside gene matches: 4. The CDR3 covers 15 residues. This CDR3 is CASSLGGQGRTEAFF. The CDR3 DNA reads as TGTGCCAGCAGCTTGGGGGGACAGGGGCGGACTGAAGCTTTCTTT.

This clone was seen once. The gene calls are TRBV4-2 and TRBJ2-7, with 7 nucleotides matching TRBD2. The CDR3 totals 17 residues. Trimming took 3 bases from V and 2 from J; bases not matched to a gene: 13. Per germline, CDR1 LGHNA and CDR2 YNFKEQ. Here the CDR3 DNA reads TGTGCCAGCAGCCAGCTAGCGGTTAGCGAACGCACCTACGAGCAGTACTTC. This encodes CASSQLAVSERTYEQYF.

The CDR3 reads CASSHRKPNHRGGRYTF. The CDR3 coding sequence is TGCGCCAGCAGCCACCGAAAACCTAACCACAGGGGCGGGCGCTACACCTTC. The V call is TRBV4-1, the J call TRBJ1-2, with 7 bases matching TRBD1. In germline, CDR1 is MGHRA, CDR2 YSYEKL. The CDR3 length is 17 residues. V dropped 3 bases and J dropped 9; count of bases not matched to a gene: 19.

The chain links TRBV2 to TRBJ2-3, with 7 bases matching TRBD2. Germline V CDR1 and CDR2: SNHLY, FYNNEI. The V gene end was trimmed by 5 bases and the J gene end by 1 base; junction bases not matched to a gene: 3. This CDR3 has 14 residues. CDR3 amino acids: CASSLAGGTDTQYF. CDR3 coding DNA: TGTGCCAGCAGTCTGGCGGGAGGCACAGATACGCAGTATTTT.

The chain couples TRBV27 to TRBJ1-1; D may be TRBD1 (6 bases). The CDR3 consists of 15 residues. Germline loops: CDR1 MNHEY, CDR2 SMNVEV (reference sequence). V lost 9 bases and J 3 bases, leaving 20 bases between the germline ends. CDR3 nucleotides: TGTGCCAGTACTAAGGGGGGGGCGTGGGACACTGAAGCTTTCTTT. It is translated as CASTKGGAWDTEAFF.

This chain links TRBV19 with TRBJ2-1; 7 bases match TRBD2. Germline assignment: CDR1 LNHDA and CDR2 SQIVND (reference sequence). J gave up 6 bases and V 3 bases, and 8 bases lay outside the gene matches. The CDR3 covers 15 residues. CDR3 in amino acids: CASSIYGRSGNEQFF. The CDR3 region has the DNA TGTGCCAGTAGTATTTACGGGAGGAGTGGCAATGAGCAGTTCTTC.

The V call is TRBV4-2, the J call TRBJ2-7; 8 bases are shared with TRBD1. With V trimmed by 3 bases and J by 3 bases, 7 bases remained unmatched. The CDR3 runs 15 residues. Germline values: CDR1 LGHNA, CDR2 YNFKEQ. Here the CDR3 reads CASSHATGALYEQYF. CDR3 bases: TGTGCCAGCAGCCATGCGACAGGGGCCCTCTACGAGCAGTACTTC.

The chain recombines TRBV7-2 with TRBJ2-7; D is possibly TRBD1 or TRBD2 (6 bases each). The CDR3 has 16 amino acids. Germline-derived CDR1 and CDR2 are SGHTA and FQGNSA. V lost 2 bases and J 3 bases, leaving 17 bases between the germline ends. DNA of the CDR3: TGTGCCAGCAGCTTACGTGGGGGGCCCTCCCACTACGAGCAGTACTTC. The encoded protein is CASSLRGGPSHYEQYF.

V usage is TRBV7-2 and J usage is TRBJ2-5; D gene ambiguous. There are 12 residues in the CDR3. Germline V gene lookup returns CDR1 SGHTA and CDR2 FQGNSA. Trimming left V 4 bases short and J 5 bases short, with 8 bases between. CDR3 region: CASSSPFETQYF. The CDR3 DNA reads as TGTGCCAGCAGCTCCCCGTTTGAGACCCAGTACTTC.

The V gene is TRBV4-1, the J gene TRBJ2-7, with D perhaps matching TRBD1 (5 bases). Trimming took off 1 base at V and 3 bases at J, with 13 bases between the two ends. The CDR3 loop spans 15 amino acids. The germline V gene has CDR1 MGHRA and CDR2 YSYEKL. Written as DNA, the CDR3 is TGCGCCAGCAGCCAAGTGTTCCAGGGTTTCTACGAGCAGTACTTC. Protein product: CASSQVFQGFYEQYF.

Concerning this clone: Germline and junction disagree at one end, which may indicate a read error. V usage is TRBV30 and J usage is TRBJ2-7, with D possibly being TRBD2 (5 bases). CDR1 and CDR2 from the germline V gene are GTSNPN and SVGIG (reference sequence). CDR3 size: 16 residues. The CDR3 region has the DNA TGTGCCTGGGGTGTATGGACTCACCGGAGCTCCTACGAGCAGTACTTC. Encoded protein: CAWGVWTHRSSYEQYF.

The J gene is TRBJ1-1, the V gene TRBV6-6; D gene ambiguous. Germline V gives CDR1 MNHNY, CDR2 SVGAGI (reference sequence). This CDR3 is 15 amino acids long. Trimming left V 10 bases short and J 3 bases short, with 21 bases between. Here the CDR3 reads CATKSGRELYTEAFF. The CDR3 region has the DNA TGTGCCACCAAAAGTGGGAGAGAGCTGTACACTGAAGCTTTCTTT.

The chain is built from TRBV9 and TRBJ2-7; 9 nucleotides align to TRBD2. There are 14 residues in the CDR3. V trimming: 0 bases; J trimming: 5 bases; junction bases outside the gene matches: 3. Germline lookup yields CDR1 SGDLS and CDR2 YYNGEE. The CDR3 DNA is TGTGCCAGCAGCGTAGTGGCGGGAGGGGACGAGCAGTACTTC. Its protein is CASSVVAGGDEQYF.

This sequence joins TRBV5-1 and TRBJ2-1, with D possibly matching TRBD2 (8 bases). Trimming removed 1 base from V and 4 bases from J, with 30 bases in between. The V gene's germline CDR1 is SGHRS and CDR2 YFSETQ. The CDR3 is 21 residues long. The CDR3 sequence is CASSLPRDSLGTSRGYNEQFF. The CDR3 DNA reads as TGCGCCAGCAGCTTGCCAAGGGACAGCCTTGGGACTAGTCGGGGGTACAATGAGCAGTTCTTC.

The CDR3 coding sequence is TGTGCCAGCAGTGAGTGGACAGGGTCGATAGGAGAGCAGTACTTC. Translating gives CASSEWTGSIGEQYF. This rearrangement joins TRBV6-1 to TRBJ2-7; 8 nucleotides match TRBD1. The CDR3 is 15 amino acids. V was clipped by 3 bases and J by 7 bases; unmatched bases: 11. The germline V gene has CDR1 MNHNS and CDR2 SASEGT.

The V call is TRBV27, the J call TRBJ2-1, with D perhaps TRBD1 or TRBD2 (5 bases each). Trimming took 2 bases from V and 9 from J, leaving 11 bases between them. The germline V gene has CDR1 MNHEY and CDR2 SMNVEV (reference sequence). CDR3 length equals 13 residues. CDR3 region: CASSLTRGVEQFF. CDR3 DNA: TGTGCCAGCAGTTTAACTAGGGGAGTTGAGCAGTTCTTC.

V usage is TRBV27 and J usage is TRBJ1-5, with TRBD1 as a possible D gene (6 bases). The CDR3 extends over 17 amino acids. Trimming left V 4 bases short and J 2 bases short, with 18 bases between. CDR1 and CDR2 (germline): MNHEY, SMNVEV (reference sequence). In nucleotides, the CDR3 is TGTGCCAGCAGTTCACAGGGCCTCCCTGGGGGCAATCAGCCCCAGCATTTT. It specifies CASSSQGLPGGNQPQHF.

The chain joins TRBV28 to TRBJ2-2; maybe TRBD2 (7 bases). CDR3 length: 15 amino acids. With 3 bases removed from V and 5 bases from J, the gap between germline ends came to 13 bases. The germline V gene encodes CDR1 MDHEN and CDR2 SYDVKM. CDR3: CASSFGGAVTGELFF. The CDR3 DNA follows: TGTGCCAGCAGTTTTGGGGGGGCTGTTACCGGGGAGCTGTTTTTT.

The chain has TRBV4-2 and TRBJ2-7, with 7 bases fitting TRBD2. Germline V gene sequence: CDR1 LGHNA, CDR2 YNFKEQ. The CDR3 is made up of 14 amino acids. V gave up 4 bases and J gave up 3 bases; unmatched junction bases: 6. CDR3 DNA sequence: TGTGCCAGCAGCCTCTCCGGGGGGATCTACGAGCAGTACTTC. It translates to CASSLSGGIYEQYF.

This sequence joins TRBV18 and TRBJ2-5, with 12 bases identical to TRBD2. J lost 0 bases, V lost 3 bases, and 11 bases had no gene match. The CDR3 loop spans 19 amino acids. Germline V CDR1 and CDR2: KGHSH, LQKENI. CDR3 nucleotides: TGTGCCAGCTCACCGGGACTAGCGGGCGAGTTTTGGTACCAAGAGACCCAGTACTTC. It translates to CASSPGLAGEFWYQETQYF.

The genes are TRBV30 and TRBJ2-1, with TRBD2 as a possible D gene (5 bases). Trimming cost V 0 bases and J 8 bases, with 5 bases left between them. The CDR3 loop spans 11 amino acids. The germline V gene has CDR1 GTSNPN and CDR2 SVGIG (reference sequence). CDR3 nucleotide sequence: TGTGCCTGGAGTGTAGCGGATGAGCAGTTCTTC. Amino acid sequence: CAWSVADEQFF.

The chain carries TRBV9 and TRBJ1-4; the D is unclear. CDR1 is SGDLS and CDR2 is YYNGEE in the germline V gene. This CDR3 has 15 residues. Between the trimmed V and J ends, which lost 0 bases and 8 bases, there was a span of 14 bases. CDR3 protein: CASSVAAGADEKLFF. The CDR3 DNA reads as TGTGCCAGCAGCGTAGCGGCGGGAGCGGACGAAAAACTGTTTTTT.

This clone was observed once. The V gene is TRBV30, the J gene TRBJ2-1; D perhaps matches TRBD1 (6 bases). There are 13 residues in the CDR3. Per germline, CDR1 GTSNPN and CDR2 SVGIG (reference sequence). V lost 1 base to trimming and J lost 8 bases, with 12 bases between them. The chain's CDR3 is CAWSGDTGDEQFF. The CDR3 DNA reads TGTGCCTGGAGTGGGGACACCGGGGATGAGCAGTTCTTC. Together with reference TRBV30 and TRBJ2-1, the CDR3 gives the full variable domain: SQTIHQWPATLVQPVGSPLSLECTVEGTSNPNLYWYRQAAGRGLQLLFYSVGIGQISSEVPQNLSASRPQDRQFILSSKKLLLSDSGFYLCAWSGDTGDEQFFGPGTRLTVL.

This clone appeared a single time. J is TRBJ1-1 and V is TRBV28; D gene unclear. The V end lost 6 bases, the J end lost 3 bases, and 14 bases lay between the germline ends. The CDR3 runs 14 residues. Germline V gives CDR1 MDHEN, CDR2 SYDVKM. The CDR3 nucleotides are TGTGCCAGCAGGTATATCGGGAGGGACACTGAAGCTTTCTTT. This sequence encodes CASRYIGRDTEAFF.

Worth noting for this clone: Compared with germline, one end of the junction differs, possibly owing to a read error. This chain links TRBV9 with TRBJ2-1; no definite D call. The CDR3 extends over 12 amino acids. Per germline, CDR1 SGDLS and CDR2 YYNGEE. For the CDR3, the DNA is TGTGCCAGCAGCGTTTCCGATAATGAGCGGTTCTTC. Amino acids: CASSVSDNERFF.

J is TRBJ2-1 and V is TRBV9; 9 positions match TRBD2. The germline CDR1 and CDR2 sequences are SGDLS and YYNGEE. Trimming removed 0 bases from V and 4 bases from J; junction bases left unmatched: 5. The CDR3 sequence is 16 residues long. CDR3 sequence: CASSVEASGKYNEQFF. The CDR3 nucleotides read TGTGCCAGCAGCGTAGAGGCTAGCGGGAAATACAATGAGCAGTTCTTC. Drawing the rest from reference TRBV9 and TRBJ2-1, the complete variable domain is DSGVTQTPKHLITATGQRVTLRCSPRSGDLSVYWYQQSLDQGLQFLIQYYNGEERAKGNILERFSAQQFPDLHSELNLSSLELGDSALYFCASSVEASGKYNEQFFGPGTRLTVL.

V usage is TRBV10-2 and J usage is TRBJ1-1; unclear D gene. V lost 0 bases and J 8 bases, leaving 7 bases between the germline ends. This CDR3 is 12 amino acids long. Germline V CDR1 and CDR2: WSHSY, SAAADI. CDR3 sequence (DNA): TGCGCCAGCAGTGAGTCCCCCGCGGAAGCTTTCTTT. This translates into CASSESPAEAFF.